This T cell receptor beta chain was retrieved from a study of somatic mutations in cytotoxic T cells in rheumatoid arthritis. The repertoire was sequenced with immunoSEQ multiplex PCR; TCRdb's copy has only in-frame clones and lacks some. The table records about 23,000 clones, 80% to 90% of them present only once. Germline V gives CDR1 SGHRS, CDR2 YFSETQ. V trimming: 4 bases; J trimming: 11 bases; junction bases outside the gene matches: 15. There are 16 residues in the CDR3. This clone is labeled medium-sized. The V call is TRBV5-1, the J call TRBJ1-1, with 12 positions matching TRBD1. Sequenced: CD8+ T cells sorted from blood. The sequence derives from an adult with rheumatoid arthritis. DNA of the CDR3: TGCGCCAGCAGCCTAGCCGGGACAGGGGGCGCCTATTTGGCTTTCTTT. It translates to CASSLAGTGGAYLAFF.